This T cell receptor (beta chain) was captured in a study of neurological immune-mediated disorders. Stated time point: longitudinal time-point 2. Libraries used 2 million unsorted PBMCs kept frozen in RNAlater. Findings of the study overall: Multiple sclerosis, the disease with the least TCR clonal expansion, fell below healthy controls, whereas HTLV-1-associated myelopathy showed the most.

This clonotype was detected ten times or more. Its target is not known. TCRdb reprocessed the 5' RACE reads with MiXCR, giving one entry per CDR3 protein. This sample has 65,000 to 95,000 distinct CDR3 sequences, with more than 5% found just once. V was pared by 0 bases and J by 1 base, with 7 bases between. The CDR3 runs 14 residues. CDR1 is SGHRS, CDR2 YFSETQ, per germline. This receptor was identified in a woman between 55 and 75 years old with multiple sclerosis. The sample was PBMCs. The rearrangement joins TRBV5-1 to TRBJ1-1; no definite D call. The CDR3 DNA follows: TGCGCCAGCAGCTTGGTAGCAGGGAACACTGAAGCTTTCTTT. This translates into CASSLVAGNTEAFF.